The rows below give T cell receptor beta chains drawn from one sample of a study of blood T cell repertoires in COVID-19. Repertoires were generated with immunoSEQ multiplex PCR, while TCRdb's copy carries only in-frame clones and drops some. The sample records under 200,000 clones, approximately 86% being singletons. The sequencing sample was made of peripheral blood. These receptors all stem from a man in his sixties or seventies with acute or convalescent COVID-19. Both conserved end residues are part of each CDR3.

v_gene	len	CDR3aa
TRBV24-1	16	CATSDVGQGAFHEQYF
TRBV3-1/TRBV3-2	11	CASSLNREMFF
TRBV5-1	16	CASSPGGLAGTDTQYF
TRBV11-3	14	CASSPPWSPGELFF
TRBV7-6	15	CASSLSDRNNSPLHF
TRBV11-2	15	CASSLEGQGAETQYF
TRBV5-1	15	CASVRRAGGRDTQYF
TRBV4-1	15	CASSLRTGRDTEAFF
TRBV12-3/TRBV12-4	12	CASSLGGRGYTF
TRBV28	11	CASSFRAEAFF
TRBV6-1	13	CATPRGDSYGYTF
TRBV25-1	14	CASSPPTGDTEAFF
TRBV10-3	16	CAISDPSGTTTGELFF
TRBV28	16	CASSLIRIQLITEAFF
TRBV7-9	16	CASSYRTSGYSYEQYF
TRBV2	14	CASSAMSVNTEAFF
TRBV13	12	CASSRRQGGYTF
TRBV29-1	17	CSVSGTREGRAEDTQYF
TRBV30	14	CARGGLANTGELFF
TRBV10-3	13	CAISGVGGDEQFF
TRBV5-6	13	CASSSQGGWKQYF
TRBV6-5	13	CASSYSRSSGPTF
TRBV27	15	CASSSRGTGTYEQYF
TRBV19	17	CASSIEVLAGREETQYF
TRBV4-2	14	CASSQVAGGETQYF
TRBV7-7	15	CASSSLGSSYNEQFF
TRBV15	13	CATSRGTDDGYTF
TRBV7-8	16	CASSLAQGGSGNTIYF
TRBV7-2	13	CASSLFRHYGYTF
TRBV5-1	15	CASSRTGSAEETQYF
TRBV5-1	14	CASRTSGISGELFF
TRBV14	13	CASSQDRGATAFF
TRBV3-1/TRBV3-2	16	CASSLPPSGGNQPQHF
TRBV19	12	CASSRQGAGYTF
TRBV9	14	CASSPGQGNSPLHF
TRBV5-1	13	CASSLEQGSGYTF